The rows below give T cell receptor beta chains drawn from one sample of a study of blood T cell repertoires in COVID-19. Sequencing used immunoSEQ multiplex PCR; TCRdb keeps in-frame clones, though not all of them. The sample shows some 100,000 clones, approximately 92% of them seen only once. Sequences were obtained from peripheral blood. These receptor sequences come from a woman aged 55-70 years with active COVID-19. CDR3s include the opening cysteine and the closing phenylalanine or tryptophan. The D gene is left open where the match is weak. A clone size is listed for some rows: how often the clone was seen (once, few, many), or a class if it is expanded.

j_call v_call clone_size d_call cdr3_aa cdr3_nt
TRBJ1-1 TRBV28 - TRBD1 CASSLTSGGRTEAFF TGTGCCAGCAGTCTCACCTCAGGGGGACGAACTGAAGCTTTCTTT
TRBJ1-6 TRBV20-1 - TRBD1 CSASSINRGPNSPLHF TGCAGTGCTAGTTCTATTAACAGGGGGCCTAATTCACCCCTCCACTTT
TRBJ2-1 TRBV25-1 - - CASSVPGEYNEQFF TGTGCCAGCAGTGTGCCAGGGGAGTACAATGAGCAGTTCTTC
TRBJ2-7 TRBV6-2/TRBV6-3 - - CASSYRARDYEQYF TGTGCCAGCAGTTATCGGGCCAGGGACTACGAGCAGTACTTC
TRBJ1-3 TRBV28 - TRBD1 CASSPQGARGNTIYF TGTGCCAGCAGTCCACAGGGGGCGCGCGGAAACACCATATATTTT
TRBJ2-2 TRBV7-9 - TRBD1 CASSWDRNTGELFF TGTGCCAGCAGCTGGGACAGAAACACCGGGGAGCTGTTTTTT
TRBJ1-4 TRBV3-1/TRBV3-2 - - CASSQQHSATNEKLFF TGTGCCAGCAGCCAGCAACATTCTGCAACTAATGAAAAACTGTTTTTT
TRBJ1-1 TRBV7-7 few - CASSLQDTEAFF TGTGCTAGCAGCTTACAGGACACTGAAGCTTTCTTT
TRBJ2-5 TRBV11-2 - TRBD2 CASSLRGGETQYF TGTGCCAGCAGCTTAAGGGGAGGGGAGACCCAGTACTTC
TRBJ1-4 TRBV10-3 medium-sized TRBD1 CAISEDRGQKLFF TGTGCCATCAGTGAGGACAGGGGGCAAAAACTGTTTTTT
TRBJ2-7 TRBV6-6 - - CASSRTDWRSLSYEQYF TGTGCCAGCAGCCGAACCGACTGGCGGAGTTTGTCCTACGAGCAGTACTTC
TRBJ2-7 TRBV4-3 - TRBD1 CASSQGSASAGGGLYEQYF TGCGCCAGCAGCCAAGGATCCGCGTCGGCAGGGGGCGGGTTGTACGAGCAGTACTTC
TRBJ2-1 TRBV19 once - CASSRGLLQSSYNEQFF TGTGCCAGTAGCCGGGGACTTCTCCAGAGCTCCTACAATGAGCAGTTCTTC
TRBJ1-6 TRBV18 few - CASSPPTRTGALHF TGTGCCAGCTCACCACCTACACGGACGGGGGCCCTCCACTTT
TRBJ1-4 TRBV7-6 once - CASSLEGREDEKLFF TGTGCCAGCAGCTTAGAAGGCAGGGAGGACGAAAAACTGTTTTTT
TRBJ2-3 TRBV9 few - CASSPTGQNTDTQYF TGTGCCAGCAGCCCGACGGGACAAAACACAGATACGCAGTATTTT
TRBJ2-7 TRBV11-2 - TRBD2 CASRRLAGGYEQYF TGTGCCAGCAGGAGACTAGCGGGAGGGTACGAGCAGTACTTC
TRBJ1-3 TRBV3-1/TRBV3-2 - - CASSQVAGPISGNTIYF TGTGCCAGCAGCCAAGTCGCGGGACCAATCTCTGGAAACACCATATATTTT
TRBJ2-7 TRBV6-2/TRBV6-3 - - CASSGGTFSYEQYF TGTGCCAGCAGTGGCGGGACTTTTTCCTACGAGCAGTACTTC
TRBJ2-7 TRBV2 - TRBD1 CASATGPTYEQYF TGTGCCAGTGCGACAGGGCCCACCTACGAGCAGTACTTC
TRBJ1-1 TRBV29-1 once TRBD1 CSVDLRGTEAFF TGCAGCGTTGATCTCAGGGGGACTGAAGCTTTCTTT
TRBJ2-3 TRBV6-2/TRBV6-3 - TRBD1 CASSRTGKMAVPDTQYF TGTGCCAGCAGCCGGACAGGGAAGATGGCAGTCCCAGATACGCAGTATTTT
TRBJ2-2 TRBV6-5 once - CASSYSAGTNTGELFF TGTGCCAGCAGTTACTCCGCCGGGACGAACACCGGGGAGCTGTTTTTT
TRBJ2-1 TRBV18 once TRBD2 CASSPVSGVWNEQFF TGTGCCAGCTCACCGGTTAGCGGGGTTTGGAATGAGCAGTTCTTC
TRBJ2-1 TRBV27 - TRBD2 CASSLSGTSGWVAYNEQFF TGTGCCAGCAGTTTATCTGGGACTAGCGGATGGGTGGCCTACAATGAGCAGTTCTTC
TRBJ1-3 TRBV28 - - CASSSQDLGNTIYF TGTGCCAGCAGCTCACAGGATCTTGGAAACACCATATATTTT
TRBJ1-2 TRBV6-5 few TRBD1 CASRGDRHLGYTF TGTGCCAGCAGAGGGGACAGGCATCTGGGCTACACCTTC
TRBJ1-1 TRBV9 few TRBD1 CASSGTGSEAFF TGTGCCAGCAGCGGGACAGGGAGTGAAGCTTTCTTT
TRBJ2-5 TRBV19 - TRBD2 CASSAGGETQYF TGTGCCAGTAGTGCCGGGGGGGAGACCCAGTACTTC
TRBJ1-5 TRBV6-2/TRBV6-3 - - CASSYRSFPQPQHF TGTGCCAGCAGTTACAGGAGTTTTCCTCAGCCCCAGCATTTT
TRBJ2-1 TRBV28 - TRBD2 CASTNSGGPYNEQFF TGTGCCAGCACAAATAGCGGGGGGCCCTACAATGAGCAGTTCTTC
TRBJ2-3 TRBV28 - TRBD2 CASSKTSGGATDTQYF TGTGCCAGCAGTAAGACTAGCGGGGGGGCAACAGATACGCAGTATTTT
TRBJ2-2 TRBV20-1 few - CSASGAGWGTGELFF TGCAGTGCTAGTGGGGCGGGATGGGGGACCGGGGAGCTGTTTTTT
TRBJ1-6 TRBV30 - - CAWSVEALHF TGTGCCTGGAGTGTGGAGGCCCTCCACTTT
TRBJ2-1 TRBV20-1 - - CSASRGANKYNEQFF TGCAGTGCTAGTCGCGGAGCGAATAAATACAATGAGCAGTTCTTC
TRBJ2-1 TRBV19 - TRBD2 CASSVTSGSFNEQFF TGTGCCAGTAGTGTGACTAGCGGGAGTTTTAATGAGCAGTTCTTC
TRBJ2-7 TRBV4-3 once - CASSLDRSYEQYF TGCGCCAGCAGTCTAGACAGGTCGTACGAGCAGTACTTC
TRBJ2-1 TRBV12-3/TRBV12-4 - TRBD1 CASSLSGGGQFF TGTGCCAGCAGTTTATCAGGGGGTGGGCAGTTCTTC
TRBJ1-2 TRBV19 once - CASATGGGDYGYTF TGTGCCAGCGCGACCGGTGGAGGGGACTATGGCTACACCTTC
TRBJ2-3 TRBV5-6 - - CASSLFLKRATNTDTQYF TGTGCCAGCAGCTTGTTCTTGAAGAGGGCCACAAACACAGATACGCAGTATTTT
TRBJ1-2 TRBV3-1/TRBV3-2 - - CASSQGSARRDSGYTF TGTGCCAGCAGCCAAGGAAGCGCGCGGAGAGACTCTGGCTACACCTTC
TRBJ1-2 TRBV24-1 - - CATSDGLYGYTF TGTGCCACCAGTGATGGACTTTATGGCTACACCTTC